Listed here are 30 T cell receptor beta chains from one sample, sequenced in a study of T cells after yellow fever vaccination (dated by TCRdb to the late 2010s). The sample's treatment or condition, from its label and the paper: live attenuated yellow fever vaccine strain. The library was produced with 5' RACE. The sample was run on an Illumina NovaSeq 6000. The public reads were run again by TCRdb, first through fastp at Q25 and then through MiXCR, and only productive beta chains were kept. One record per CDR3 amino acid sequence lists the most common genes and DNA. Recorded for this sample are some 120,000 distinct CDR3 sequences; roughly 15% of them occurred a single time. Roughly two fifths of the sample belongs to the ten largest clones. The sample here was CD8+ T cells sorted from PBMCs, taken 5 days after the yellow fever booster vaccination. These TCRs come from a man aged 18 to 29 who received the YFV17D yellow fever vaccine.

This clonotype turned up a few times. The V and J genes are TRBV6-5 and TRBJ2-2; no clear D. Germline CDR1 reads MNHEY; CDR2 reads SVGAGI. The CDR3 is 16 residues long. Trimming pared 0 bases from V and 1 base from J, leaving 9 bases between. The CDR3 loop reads CASSYSMELNTGELFF. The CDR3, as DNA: TGTGCCAGCAGTTACTCTATGGAGTTGAACACCGGGGAGCTGTTTTTT.

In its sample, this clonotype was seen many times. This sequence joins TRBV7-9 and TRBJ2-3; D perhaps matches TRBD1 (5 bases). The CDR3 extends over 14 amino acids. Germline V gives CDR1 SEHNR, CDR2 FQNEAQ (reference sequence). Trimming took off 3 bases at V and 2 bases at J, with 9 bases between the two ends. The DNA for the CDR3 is TGTGCCAGCAGCTTCTCACAGGCCACAGATACGCAGTATTTT. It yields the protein CASSFSQATDTQYF.

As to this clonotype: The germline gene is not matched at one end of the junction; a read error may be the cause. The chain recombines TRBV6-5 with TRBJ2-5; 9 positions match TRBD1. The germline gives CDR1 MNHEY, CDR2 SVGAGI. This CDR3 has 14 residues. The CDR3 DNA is TGTGCCAGAAGTTTACAGGGGGCTCAAGAGACCCAGTACTTC. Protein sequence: CARSLQGAQETQYF.

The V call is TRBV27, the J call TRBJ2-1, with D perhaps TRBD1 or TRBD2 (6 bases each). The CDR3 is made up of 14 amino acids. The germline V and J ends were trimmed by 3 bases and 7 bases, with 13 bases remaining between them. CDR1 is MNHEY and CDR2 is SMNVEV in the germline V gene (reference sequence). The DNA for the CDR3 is TGTGCCAGCAGTTTTTCTTTAGGGGGGAATGAGCAGTTCTTC. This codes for CASSFSLGGNEQFF.

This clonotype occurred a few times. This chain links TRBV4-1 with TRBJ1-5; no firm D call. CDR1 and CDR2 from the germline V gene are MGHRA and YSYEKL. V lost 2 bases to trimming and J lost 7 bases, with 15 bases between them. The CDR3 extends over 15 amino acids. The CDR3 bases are TGCGCCAGCAGCCAACACCTGGCTACCCAACAGCCCCAGCATTTT. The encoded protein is CASSQHLATQQPQHF.

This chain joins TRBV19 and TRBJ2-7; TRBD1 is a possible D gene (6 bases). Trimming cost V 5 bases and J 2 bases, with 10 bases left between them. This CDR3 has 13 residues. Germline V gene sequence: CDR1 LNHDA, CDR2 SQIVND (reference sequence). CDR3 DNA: TGTGCCAGTAGTTATCGGACAGCCTACGAGCAGTACTTC. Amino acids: CASSYRTAYEQYF.

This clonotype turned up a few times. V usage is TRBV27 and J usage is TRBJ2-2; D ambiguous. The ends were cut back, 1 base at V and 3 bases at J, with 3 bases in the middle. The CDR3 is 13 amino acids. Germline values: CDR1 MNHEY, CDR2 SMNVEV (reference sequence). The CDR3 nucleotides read TGTGCCAGCAGTTTATGGGACACCGGGGAGCTGTTTTTT. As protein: CASSLWDTGELFF.

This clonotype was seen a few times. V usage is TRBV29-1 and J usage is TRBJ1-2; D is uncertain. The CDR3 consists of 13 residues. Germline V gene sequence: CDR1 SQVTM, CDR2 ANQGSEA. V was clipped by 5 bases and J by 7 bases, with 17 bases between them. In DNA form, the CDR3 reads TGCAGCGTTAAGCCGTCGGGAGTTAGTGGCTACACCTTC. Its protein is CSVKPSGVSGYTF.

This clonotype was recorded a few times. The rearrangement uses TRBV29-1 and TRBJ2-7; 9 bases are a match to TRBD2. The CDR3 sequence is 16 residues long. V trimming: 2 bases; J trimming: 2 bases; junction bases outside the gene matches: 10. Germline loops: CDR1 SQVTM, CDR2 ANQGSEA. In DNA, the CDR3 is TGCAGCGTTGAATCCCCGACTAGCGGAGCTACCTACGAGCAGTACTTC. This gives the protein CSVESPTSGATYEQYF.

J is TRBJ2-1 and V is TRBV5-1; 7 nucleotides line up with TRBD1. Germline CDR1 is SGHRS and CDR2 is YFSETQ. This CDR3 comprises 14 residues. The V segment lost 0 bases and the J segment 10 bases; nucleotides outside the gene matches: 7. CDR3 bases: TGCGCCAGCAGCTTGGAAACAGGGGTCGGGGAGCAGTTCTTC. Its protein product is CASSLETGVGEQFF.

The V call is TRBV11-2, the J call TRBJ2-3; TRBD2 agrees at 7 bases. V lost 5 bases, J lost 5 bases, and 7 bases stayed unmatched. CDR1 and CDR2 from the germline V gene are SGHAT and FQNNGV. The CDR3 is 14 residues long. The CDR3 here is CASSLAGGRDTQYF. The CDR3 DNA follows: TGTGCCAGCAGCCTGGCCGGGGGGAGAGATACGCAGTATTTT.

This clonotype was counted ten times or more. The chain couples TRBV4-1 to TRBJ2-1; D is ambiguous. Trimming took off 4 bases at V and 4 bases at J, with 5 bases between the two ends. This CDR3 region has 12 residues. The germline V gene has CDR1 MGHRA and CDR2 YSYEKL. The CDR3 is CASSLDYNEQFF. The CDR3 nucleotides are TGCGCCAGCAGCCTAGATTACAATGAGCAGTTCTTC.

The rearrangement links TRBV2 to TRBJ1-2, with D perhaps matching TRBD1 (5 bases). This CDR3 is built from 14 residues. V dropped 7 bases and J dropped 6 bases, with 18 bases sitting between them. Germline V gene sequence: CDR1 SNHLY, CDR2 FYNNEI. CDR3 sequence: CASIGQGLFHGYTF. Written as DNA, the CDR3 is TGTGCCAGCATTGGCCAGGGCTTGTTCCATGGCTACACCTTC. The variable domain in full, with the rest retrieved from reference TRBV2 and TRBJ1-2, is EPEVTQTPSHQVTQMGQEVILRCVPISNHLYFYWYRQILGQKVEFLVSFYNNEISEKSEIFDDQFSVERPDGSNFTLKIRSTKLEDSAMYFCASIGQGLFHGYTFGSGTRLTVV.

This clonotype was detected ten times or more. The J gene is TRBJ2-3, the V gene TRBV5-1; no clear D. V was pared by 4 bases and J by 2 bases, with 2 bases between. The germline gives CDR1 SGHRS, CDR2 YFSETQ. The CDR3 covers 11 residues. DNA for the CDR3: TGCGCCAGCAGCCACACAGATACGCAGTATTTT. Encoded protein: CASSHTDTQYF.

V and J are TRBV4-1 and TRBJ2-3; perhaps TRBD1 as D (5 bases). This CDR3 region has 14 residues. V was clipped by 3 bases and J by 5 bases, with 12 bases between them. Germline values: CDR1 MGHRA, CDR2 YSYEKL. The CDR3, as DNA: TGCGCCAGCAGCCAGGAGCCCCAGGGAGATACGCAGTATTTT. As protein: CASSQEPQGDTQYF.

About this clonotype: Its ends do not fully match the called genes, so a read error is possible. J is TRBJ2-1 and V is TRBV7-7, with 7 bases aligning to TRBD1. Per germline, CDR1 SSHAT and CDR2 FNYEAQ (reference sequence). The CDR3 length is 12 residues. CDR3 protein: CASSYAGGEQFF. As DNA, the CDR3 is TGTGCTAGCAGCTACGCAGGGGGAGAGCAGTTCTTC. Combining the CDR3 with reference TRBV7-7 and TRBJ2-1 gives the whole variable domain GAGVSQSPRYKVTKRGQDVTLRCDPISSHATLYWYQQALGQGPEFLTYFNYEAQPDKSGLPSDRFSAERPEGSISTLTIQRTEQRDSAMYRCASSYAGGEQFFGPGTRLTVL.

In DNA, the CDR3 is TGTGCCAGCAGTTTAGTCGTGCGTTACGAGCAGTACTTC. This gives the protein CASSLVVRYEQYF. The V call is TRBV12-3 or TRBV12-4, the J call TRBJ2-7, with D unclear. The CDR3 spans 13 residues. The V and J ends lost 1 base and 4 bases respectively, with 8 bases between them.

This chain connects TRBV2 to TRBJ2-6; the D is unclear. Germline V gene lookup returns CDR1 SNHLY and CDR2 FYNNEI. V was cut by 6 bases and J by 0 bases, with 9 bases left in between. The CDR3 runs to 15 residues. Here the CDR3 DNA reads TGTGCCAGCAGCATAGCCCACTCTGGGGCCAACGTCCTGACTTTC. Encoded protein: CASSIAHSGANVLTF.

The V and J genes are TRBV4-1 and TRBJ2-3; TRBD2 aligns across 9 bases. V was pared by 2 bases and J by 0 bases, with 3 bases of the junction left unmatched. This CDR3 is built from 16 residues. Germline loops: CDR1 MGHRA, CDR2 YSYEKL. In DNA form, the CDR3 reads TGCGCCAGCAGCCAACTAGCGGGAACTAGCACAGATACGCAGTATTTT. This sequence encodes CASSQLAGTSTDTQYF.

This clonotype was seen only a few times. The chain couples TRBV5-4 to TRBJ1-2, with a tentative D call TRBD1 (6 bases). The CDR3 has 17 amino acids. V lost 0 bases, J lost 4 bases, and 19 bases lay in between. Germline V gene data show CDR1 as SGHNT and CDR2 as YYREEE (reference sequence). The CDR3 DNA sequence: TGTGCCAGCAGCTTGGGGCTCCCGGGGGAAGGGGGCTATGGCTACACCTTC. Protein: CASSLGLPGEGGYGYTF. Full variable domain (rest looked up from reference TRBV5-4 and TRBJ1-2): ETGVTQSPTHLIKTRGQQVTLRCSSQSGHNTVSWYQQALGQGPQFIFQYYREEENGRGNFPPRFSGLQFPNYSSELNVNALELDDSALYLCASSLGLPGEGGYGYTFGSGTRLTVV.

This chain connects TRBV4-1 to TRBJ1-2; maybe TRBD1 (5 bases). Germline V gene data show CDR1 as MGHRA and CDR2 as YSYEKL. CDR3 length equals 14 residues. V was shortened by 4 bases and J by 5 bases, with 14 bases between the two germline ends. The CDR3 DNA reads TGCGCCAGCAGCCTTAACAGGTTCACTTATGGCTACACCTTC. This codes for CASSLNRFTYGYTF.

The CDR3 spells CASSQWQTSGEQYF. The CDR3 DNA is TGCGCCAGCAGCCAGTGGCAGACCTCGGGGGAGCAGTACTTC. This chain joins TRBV4-1 and TRBJ2-7; maybe TRBD2 (5 bases). The V end lost 3 bases, the J end lost 7 bases, and 16 bases lay between the germline ends. CDR1 is MGHRA, CDR2 YSYEKL, per germline. The CDR3 runs 14 residues.

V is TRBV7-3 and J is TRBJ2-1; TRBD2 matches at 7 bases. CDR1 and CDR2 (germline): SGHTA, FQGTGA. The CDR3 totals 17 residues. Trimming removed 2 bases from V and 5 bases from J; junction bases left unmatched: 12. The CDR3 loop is CASSLLGGGDAHNEQFF. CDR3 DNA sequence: TGTGCCAGCAGCTTATTGGGGGGGGGGGACGCCCACAATGAGCAGTTCTTC.

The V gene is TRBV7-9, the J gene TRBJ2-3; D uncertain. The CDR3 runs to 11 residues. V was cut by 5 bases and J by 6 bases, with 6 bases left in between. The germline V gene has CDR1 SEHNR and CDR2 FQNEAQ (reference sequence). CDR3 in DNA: TGTGCCAGCAGCCGGTGGGATACGCAGTATTTT. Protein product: CASSRWDTQYF.

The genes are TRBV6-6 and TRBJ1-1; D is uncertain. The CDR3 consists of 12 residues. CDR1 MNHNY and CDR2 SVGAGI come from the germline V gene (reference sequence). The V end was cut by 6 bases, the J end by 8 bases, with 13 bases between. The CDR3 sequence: CASRRTDPEAFF. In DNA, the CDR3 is TGTGCCAGCAGACGGACGGACCCAGAAGCTTTCTTT.

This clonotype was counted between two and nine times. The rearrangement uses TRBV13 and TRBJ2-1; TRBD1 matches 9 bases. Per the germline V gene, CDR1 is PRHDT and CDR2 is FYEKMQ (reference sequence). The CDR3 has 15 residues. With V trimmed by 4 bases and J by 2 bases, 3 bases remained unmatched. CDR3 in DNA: TGTGCCAGCAGCTCCCGGGACAGGGCCTACAATGAGCAGTTCTTC. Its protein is CASSSRDRAYNEQFF.

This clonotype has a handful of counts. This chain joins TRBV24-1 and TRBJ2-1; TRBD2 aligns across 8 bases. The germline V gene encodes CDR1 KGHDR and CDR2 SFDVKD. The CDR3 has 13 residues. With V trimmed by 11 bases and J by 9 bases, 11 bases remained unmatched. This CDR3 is CASKPGLGGEQFF. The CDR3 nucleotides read TGTGCCAGCAAACCGGGACTAGGAGGTGAGCAGTTCTTC.

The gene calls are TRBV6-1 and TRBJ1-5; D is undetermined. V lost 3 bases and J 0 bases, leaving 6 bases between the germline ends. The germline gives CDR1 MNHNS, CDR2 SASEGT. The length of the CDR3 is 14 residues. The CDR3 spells CASSEWYSNQPQHF. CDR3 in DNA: TGTGCCAGCAGTGAGTGGTATAGCAATCAGCCCCAGCATTTT.

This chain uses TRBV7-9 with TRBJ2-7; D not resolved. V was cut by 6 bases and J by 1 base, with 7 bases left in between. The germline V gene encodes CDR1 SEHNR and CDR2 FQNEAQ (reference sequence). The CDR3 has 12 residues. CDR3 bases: TGTGCCAGCAGTCCACATTCCTACGAGCAGTACTTC. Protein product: CASSPHSYEQYF.

The CDR3 loop reads CASSLERMDTYGYTF. CDR3 DNA: TGTGCCAGCAGCTTGGAGAGGATGGACACTTATGGCTACACCTTC. The chain joins TRBV5-4 to TRBJ1-2; TRBD1 might be the D (5 bases). Trimming shortened V by 0 bases and J by 5 bases, and 14 bases separated the two germline ends. This CDR3 has 15 residues. Germline loops: CDR1 SGHNT, CDR2 YYREEE (reference sequence).